A selection of T cell receptor beta chains follows, all from one sample in a study of T cell responses to AZD1222 COVID-19 vaccine. The assay was immunoSEQ multiplex PCR, and TCRdb's table has in-frame clones only and misses some. This table holds about 150,000 clones, 87% found once. The material sequenced was peripheral blood, taken 28 days after the second AZD1222 dose. Receptors originate from an adult who received the AZD1222 COVID-19 vaccine. CDR3s include the opening cysteine and the closing phenylalanine or tryptophan. The D gene is left open where the match is weak. Clone size is shown for a subset of rows, as once, few, many or a class of expanded clone.

d_gene	v_gene	abundance	j_gene	CDR3nt	CDR3aa
TRBD1	TRBV28	once	TRBJ1-5	TGTGCCAGCAGTCGAGGACAGGTGCGCTATAGCAATCAGCCCCAGCATTTT	CASSRGQVRYSNQPQHF
-	TRBV5-1	-	TRBJ1-5	TGCGCCAGCAGCCAGGACTCCTATAGCAATCAGCCCCAGCATTTT	CASSQDSYSNQPQHF
-	TRBV27	-	TRBJ2-2	TGTGCCAGCAAGTTCCTAGGCACCGGGGAGCTGTTTTTT	CASKFLGTGELFF
-	TRBV7-9	-	TRBJ2-7	TGTGCCAGCAGCCCCTCCAATCCCTACGAGCAGTACTTC	CASSPSNPYEQYF
-	TRBV5-1	-	TRBJ1-6	TGCGCCAGCAGCCTCAGGGGCGTGGAATATAATTCACCCCTCCACTTT	CASSLRGVEYNSPLHF
TRBD1	TRBV5-1	-	TRBJ2-7	TGCGCCAGCAGCATAGGGACAGGGGGCTCCTACGAGCAGTACTTC	CASSIGTGGSYEQYF
TRBD1	TRBV24-1	-	TRBJ2-1	TGTGCCACCAGGACGACCGGGACAGGGGGAAGCGGTGAGCAGTTCTTC	CATRTTGTGGSGEQFF
-	TRBV19	-	TRBJ1-1	TGTGCCAGTACCACAGGGATCCTGAACACTGAAGCTTTCTTT	CASTTGILNTEAFF
TRBD2	TRBV28	-	TRBJ2-3	TGTGCCAGCAGTCCCTCCGGGACTAGCGGATTCACAGATACGCAGTATTTT	CASSPSGTSGFTDTQYF
TRBD2	TRBV5-4	-	TRBJ2-1	TGTGCCAGCAGCTTTACTAGCGGGAGGGACAATGAGCAGTTCTTC	CASSFTSGRDNEQFF
TRBD1	TRBV19	once	TRBJ2-1	TGTGCCAGTAGTCTCTATGGACAGGGCAAAGAGCAGTTCTTC	CASSLYGQGKEQFF
TRBD1	TRBV29-1	-	TRBJ1-2	TGCAGCGTTAGGACAGGGACTAACTATGGCTACACCTTC	CSVRTGTNYGYTF